The clone carrying this T cell receptor (beta chain) has only one observation. As handled by the study authors: From reference gene primer amplification, estimates of nucleated cell counts were derived. Here immunoSEQ multiplex PCR was the method, and the copy in TCRdb shows in-frame clones only, minus some. V, J and clone size derive from that table, while D and trimming were established from the DNA sequence. This table holds over 10,000 clones, around 90% found once. These data are taken from a study of blood T cell repertoires in COVID-19. Overall study context: The analysed material was cDNA or gDNA that came from T cells, B-cell-depleted T cells, or PBMCs.

Germline V gives CDR1 SGHTA, CDR2 FQGNSA. V gave up 2 bases and J gave up 5 bases; unmatched junction bases: 11. CDR3 size: 17 residues. This sequence joins TRBV7-2 and TRBJ2-1; 8 bases are shared with TRBD2. The TCR sequence derives from a human donor with active COVID-19. The donor label of this sample is uncertain. Material for sequencing was peripheral blood. The CDR3 DNA is TGTGCCAGCAGCTTAAGTGCGGGGGGCCGGAGAAACAATGAGCAGTTCTTC. Amino acids: CASSLSAGGRRNNEQFF. The variable domain in full, completed from reference TRBV7-2 and TRBJ2-1, reads GAGVSQSPSNKVTEKGKDVELRCDPISGHTALYWYRQSLGQGLEFLIYFQGNSAPDKSGLPSDRFSAERTGGSVSTLTIQRTQQEDSAVYLCASSLSAGGRRNNEQFFGPGTRLTVL.